Below are 28 T cell receptor beta chains sequenced from a single sample in a study of T cells in women clearing cervical HPV infection. Libraries were prepared by immunoSEQ multiplex PCR; TCRdb keeps only in-frame clonotypes and omits some of them. The table lists about 39,000 clones, with 5.8% in the top ten. Material: blood buffy coat. The receptors were sampled from a woman between 18 and 70 years old with a cervical HPV16 infection that either progressed to CIN3+ or cleared (not recorded which).

About this clone itself: The read ends 3 residues before the CDR3 terminus; that terminus is restored from the germline J gene. J is TRBJ1-2 and V is TRBV7-9; TRBD1 aligns across 8 bases. Per the germline V gene, CDR1 is SEHNR and CDR2 is FQNEAQ (reference sequence). There are 14 residues in the CDR3. CDR3 protein: CASSRTGSSYDYTF. The CDR3 DNA, read in part, is TGTGCCAGCAGCCGGACAGGGAGCTCCTACGAC.

A note on this clone: The DNA ends 3 residues before the CDR3 does, and the rest of the CDR3 is filled in from the germline J gene. The chain carries TRBV5-1 and TRBJ1-2, with 9 bases matching TRBD1. CDR1 is SGHRS and CDR2 is YFSETQ in the germline V gene. J lost 2 bases, V lost 4 bases, and 6 bases had no gene match. This CDR3 has 15 residues. CDR3 bases read: TGCGCCAGCAGCCTCGATGGGACAGGGAACTATGGC. Residues: CASSLDGTGNYG. The whole CDR3 sequence is CASSLDGTGNYGYTF.

In regard to this clone: The read terminates 3 residues before the CDR3 end, so the remaining end is supplied by the germline J gene. The rearrangement uses TRBV28 and TRBJ1-5; D not certain. In germline, CDR1 is MDHEN, CDR2 SYDVKM. V lost 6 bases, J lost 0 bases, and 6 bases lay in between. This CDR3 is built from 13 residues. CDR3 sequence reads: CASSLYSNQPQHF. The part of the CDR3 DNA that was read is TGTGCCAGCAGCCTTTATAGCAATCAGCCC.

Points on this clone: The read stops 3 residues short of the end of the CDR3; the missing end is completed from the germline J gene. V usage is TRBV30 and J usage is TRBJ2-1, with TRBD2 identical over 12 bases. The J segment lost 8 bases and the V segment lost 2 bases, leaving 7 bases of the junction unmatched. The CDR3 has 15 residues. Germline loops: CDR1 GTSNPN, CDR2 SVGIG (reference sequence). The covered CDR3 bases are TGTGCCTGGAGTCTGCTAGCGGGAGGGGGCGATGAG. It codes for CAWSLLAGGGDE. The entire CDR3 reads CAWSLLAGGGDEQFF.

Comment on this clone: The read is 3 residues too short to cover the CDR3 end, so that end is filled in from the germline J gene. V usage is TRBV18 and J usage is TRBJ1-2; tentative D call: TRBD1 (5 bases). Germline V CDR1 and CDR2: KGHSH, LQKENI. The CDR3 sequence is 14 residues long. The sequenced part of the CDR3 DNA is TGTGCCAGCTCACCGAGTTCAGGGTTTAACGAC. Its translation: CASSPSSGFND. The full CDR3 protein reads CASSPSSGFNDYTF.

Of note for this clone: With the read ending 3 residues before the CDR3 end, the germline J gene is used to fill in that end. This chain connects TRBV18 to TRBJ1-2; no firm D call. CDR1 and CDR2 (germline): KGHSH, LQKENI. The CDR3 contains 12 residues. CDR3 sequence reads: CASSPNQEGYTF. The part of the CDR3 DNA that was read is TGTGCCAGCTCACCAAATCAGGAGGGC.

This clone is deemed medium-sized by its frequency. The read is 3 residues too short to cover the CDR3 end, so that end is filled in from the germline J gene. The chain is built from TRBV4-1 and TRBJ2-5; 8 bases agree with TRBD2. This CDR3 region has 16 residues. Trimming at V came to 2 bases and at J to 4 bases, leaving 9 bases not matched to a gene. Per the germline V gene, CDR1 is MGHRA and CDR2 is YSYEKL. This CDR3 is CASSQQQSGSLETQYF. The covered CDR3 bases are TGCGCCAGCAGCCAACAACAAAGCGGGAGTTTAGAGACC.

In regard to this clone: Coverage ceases 3 residues before the CDR3 finishes, and the germline J gene fills in the end. The V and J genes are TRBV28 and TRBJ1-5; 9 bases fit TRBD1. Germline V lookup: CDR1 MDHEN, CDR2 SYDVKM. The CDR3 contains 16 residues. The J segment lost 2 bases and the V segment lost 4 bases, leaving 6 bases of the junction unmatched. The CDR3 protein is CASSSPGTGRNQPQHF. The part of the CDR3 DNA that was read is TGTGCCAGCAGTTCACCCGGGACAGGGCGCAATCAGCCC.

Worth noting for this clone: Read sequence stops 3 residues before the CDR3 end, and the germline J gene provides the missing end. The rearrangement joins TRBV19 to TRBJ2-3, with D possibly matching TRBD2 (7 bases). Germline-derived CDR1 and CDR2 are LNHDA and SQIVND (reference sequence). CDR3 size: 12 residues. Partial CDR3 DNA: TGTGCCAGTAGTATCCTGCGGGGGCCG. Its translation: CASSILRGP. The whole CDR3 protein reads CASSILRGPQYF.

This chain's CDR3 is CAGGLVEGYEQYF. The DNA read from the CDR3 is TGTGCCGGGGGACTAGTTGAAGGCTACGAG. The chain recombines TRBV2 with TRBJ2-7, with 8 bases fitting TRBD2. The read terminates 3 residues ahead of where the CDR3 ends, so the germline J gene completes it. J gave up 3 bases and V 11 bases, and 9 bases lay outside the gene matches. This CDR3 has 13 amino acids. Germline CDR1 and CDR2: SNHLY and FYNNEI.

For this clone: The CDR3 end falls 3 residues outside the read, so it is completed with the germline J gene. The V call is TRBV7-3, the J call TRBJ2-2; no clear D. V was cut by 3 bases and J by 6 bases, with 11 bases left in between. Germline loops: CDR1 SGHTA, CDR2 FQGTGA. CDR3 length: 14 amino acids. CDR3 sequence reads: CASSLVRVPGELFF. CDR3 DNA (partial): TGTGCCAGCAGCTTGGTCCGGGTTCCCGGGGAG. The full variable domain, with the rest looked up from reference TRBV7-3 and TRBJ2-2, is GAGVSQTPSNKVTEKGKYVELRCDPISGHTALYWYRQSLGQGPEFLIYFQGTGAADDSGLPNDRFFAVRPEGSVSTLKIQRTERGDSAVYLCASSLVRVPGELFFGEGSRLTVL.

Concerning this clone itself: Read sequence stops 3 residues before the CDR3 end, and the germline J gene provides the missing end. The V call is TRBV7-8, the J call TRBJ2-2; a possible D gene is TRBD2 (6 bases). V lost 5 bases and J lost 1, with 11 bases in between. Looked up from germline, CDR1 is SGHVS and CDR2 is FQNEAQ. The CDR3 extends over 15 amino acids. The sequenced part of the CDR3 DNA is TGTGCCAGCAGCCCCGGGACTCAGAACACCGGGGAG. Translating gives CASSPGTQNTGE. The CDR3 in full is CASSPGTQNTGELFF.

A remark on this clone: The read gets to within 3 residues of the CDR3 end, and the germline J gene fills in the rest. The J gene is TRBJ1-2, the V gene TRBV7-9, with no clear D. This CDR3 is built from 12 residues. Looked up from germline, CDR1 is SEHNR and CDR2 is FQNEAQ (reference sequence). The CDR3 protein is CASSFAAYDYTF. The covered CDR3 bases are TGTGCCAGCAGCTTTGCTGCCTACGAC.

For this clone: The read falls 3 residues short of the CDR3 end, and the missing part is taken from the germline J gene. This chain connects TRBV12-3 or TRBV12-4 to TRBJ1-1; D unresolved. Trimming stripped 0 bases from V and 0 bases from J, with 8 bases between. The CDR3 extends over 15 amino acids. The sequenced CDR3 bases are TGTGCCAGCAGTTTAGCGGCAGAGTTGAACACTGAA. Protein product: CASSLAAELNTE. The entire CDR3 is CASSLAAELNTEAFF.

Notes on this clone: The CDR3 goes on 3 residues after the read ends, and that part is filled in from the germline J gene. The chain recombines TRBV30 with TRBJ1-1; unclear D gene. V shed 0 bases and J shed 1 base, with 12 bases lying between them. Per germline, CDR1 GTSNPN and CDR2 SVGIG (reference sequence). The CDR3 has 15 amino acids. The CDR3 spells CAWSVRGGGNTEAFF. The CDR3 DNA, read in part, is TGTGCCTGGAGTGTACGTGGCGGCGGGAACACTGAA. Full variable domain (missing parts from reference TRBV30 and TRBJ1-1): SQTIHQWPATLVQPVGSPLSLECTVEGTSNPNLYWYRQAAGRGLQLLFYSVGIGQISSEVPQNLSASRPQDRQFILSSKKLLLSDSGFYLCAWSVRGGGNTEAFFGQGTRLTVV.

With respect to this clone: One end of the junction fails to match germline, which may point to a read error. The read ends 3 residues before the CDR3 terminus; that terminus is restored from the germline J gene. The sample has other DNA sequences that encode this CDR3 too. The genes are TRBV2 and TRBJ1-3; tentatively, D is TRBD1 (6 bases). CDR3 length: 15 residues. Germline-derived CDR1 and CDR2 are SNHLY and FYNNEI. The CDR3 DNA, read in part, is TGTGCCAGCAGTGACAGGAACAGGGCTGGAAACACG. Its translation: CASSDRNRAGNT. The entire CDR3 sequence reads CASSDRNRAGNTIYF.

The CDR3 here is CASSQNPQGNYGYTF. CDR3 DNA, as far as it was read: TGCGCCAGCAGCCAGAATCCACAGGGGAACTATGGC. This sequence joins TRBV5-1 and TRBJ1-2, with 7 bases identical to TRBD1. With the read ending 3 residues before the CDR3 end, the germline J gene is used to fill in that end. The V and J ends lost 4 bases and 2 bases, in that order; junction bases with no gene match: 8. Looked up from germline, CDR1 is SGHRS and CDR2 is YFSETQ. There are 15 residues in the CDR3.

Comments on this clone: Sequencing ends 3 residues short of the CDR3 end; the germline J gene provides the rest. The chain recombines TRBV2 with TRBJ1-5, with D possibly being TRBD1 (6 bases). The germline V and J ends were trimmed by 5 bases and 4 bases, with 12 bases remaining between them. Looked up from germline, CDR1 is SNHLY and CDR2 is FYNNEI. This CDR3 contains 14 residues. The CDR3 sequence is CASSNYRENQPQHF. The sequenced part of the CDR3 DNA is TGTGCCAGCAGTAACTACAGGGAGAATCAGCCC.

A word on this clone: From the germline J gene comes the end of the CDR3, since the read stops 3 residues before it. The chain has TRBV6-1 and TRBJ1-1; D is uncertain. CDR1 and CDR2 from the germline V gene are MNHNS and SASEGT. Trimming took off 1 base at V and 3 bases at J, with 9 bases between the two ends. This CDR3 is 14 amino acids long. The covered CDR3 bases are TGTGCCAGCAGTGAAGGGTCCTCGGACACTGAA. It specifies CASSEGSSDTE. The CDR3, in full, reads CASSEGSSDTEAFF.

Remarks on this clone: Sequencing ends 3 residues short of the CDR3 end; the germline J gene provides the rest. The gene calls are TRBV7-6 and TRBJ2-1, with D possibly matching TRBD2 (5 bases). The CDR3 has 15 residues. Trimming shortened V by 4 bases and J by 0 bases, and 10 bases separated the two germline ends. Germline V gives CDR1 SGHVS, CDR2 FNYEAQ. The CDR3 loop reads CASSSGADSYNEQFF. The sequenced part of the CDR3 DNA is TGTGCCAGCAGCTCCGGAGCGGACTCCTACAATGAG. The complete variable domain, with remaining parts taken from reference TRBV7-6 and TRBJ2-1, reads GAGVSQSPRYKVTKRGQDVALRCDPISGHVSLYWYRQALGQGPEFLTYFNYEAQQDKSGLPNDRFSAERPEGSISTLTIQRTEQRDSAMYRCASSSGADSYNEQFFGPGTRLTVL.

About this clone itself: The CDR3 goes on 3 residues after the read ends, and that part is filled in from the germline J gene. The rearrangement uses TRBV7-8 and TRBJ2-5; the D gene is possibly TRBD1 (5 bases). Trimming shortened V by 0 bases and J by 0 bases, and 8 bases separated the two germline ends. From germline, CDR1 is SGHVS and CDR2 FQNEAQ. The CDR3 consists of 15 residues. The part of the CDR3 DNA that was read is TGTGCCAGCAGCTTAGCGGAAGGGGACCAAGAGACC. Amino acid sequence: CASSLAEGDQET. The entire CDR3 is CASSLAEGDQETQYF.

The CDR3 loop is CASSISNQPQYF. CDR3 DNA (partial): TGTGCCAGTAGTATTAGCAATCAGCCT. J is TRBJ2-4 and V is TRBV19; D remains unclear. The read ends 3 residues early relative to the CDR3; the germline J gene fills the gap. The V gene's germline CDR1 is LNHDA and CDR2 SQIVND (reference sequence). The length of the CDR3 is 12 residues.

CDR3 sequence: CASSLGAGSYTF. CDR3 bases read: TGTGCCAGCAGCCTAGGGGCAGGGAGC. The V and J genes are TRBV7-2 and TRBJ1-2; TRBD1 is a possible D gene (5 bases). The missing CDR3 end, 3 residues past where the read stops, is filled in from the germline J gene. The CDR3 extends over 12 amino acids. The germline V gene has CDR1 SGHTA and CDR2 FQGNSA.

As concerns this clone: The read terminates 3 residues before the CDR3 end, so the remaining end is supplied by the germline J gene. The chain carries TRBV27 and TRBJ2-1; 9 bases are shared with TRBD2. J was trimmed by 7 bases and V by 4 bases; bases with no gene match: 5. The CDR3 runs 14 residues. CDR1 is MNHEY and CDR2 is SMNVEV in the germline V gene (reference sequence). The CDR3 DNA, read in part, is TGTGCCAGCAGTTGGGCGGGAGGGTATAATGAG. It translates to CASSWAGGYNE. From start to end, the CDR3 is CASSWAGGYNEQFF.

Regarding this clone: The read ends 3 residues early relative to the CDR3; the germline J gene fills the gap. The J gene is TRBJ2-1, the V gene TRBV5-1, with TRBD2 matching over 10 bases. Germline CDR1 reads SGHRS; CDR2 reads YFSETQ. Unmatched junction bases numbered 8, after V lost 9 bases and J lost 2 bases. The CDR3 is made up of 15 amino acids. CDR3 residues: CATASTSGPYNEQFF. The sequenced part of the CDR3 DNA is TGCGCCACCGCATCGACTAGCGGGCCCTACAATGAG.

On this clone itself: The missing CDR3 end, 3 residues past where the read stops, is filled in from the germline J gene. This chain joins TRBV7-9 and TRBJ1-2, with D possibly TRBD1 on 5 matching bases. V shed 3 bases and J shed 5 bases, with 10 bases lying between them. The CDR3 consists of 13 residues. Germline V gives CDR1 SEHNR, CDR2 FQNEAQ (reference sequence). The CDR3 sequence is CASSFGGSYGYTF. The part of the CDR3 DNA that was read is TGTGCCAGCAGCTTTGGGGGGAGTTATGGC.

Notes on this clone: The read falls 3 residues short of the CDR3 end, and the missing part is taken from the germline J gene. The gene calls are TRBV19 and TRBJ1-1, with TRBD1 matching 9 bases. The V segment lost 5 bases and the J segment 4 bases; nucleotides outside the gene matches: 2. This CDR3 is 13 amino acids long. Germline CDR1 LNHDA, CDR2 SQIVND (reference sequence). The CDR3 sequence is CASSADRGTEAFF. CDR3 bases read: TGTGCCAGTAGTGCGGACAGGGGCACTGAA.

About this clone: The read stops 3 residues short of the end of the CDR3; the missing end is completed from the germline J gene. V and J are TRBV19 and TRBJ2-7; a weak D match, TRBD1 (6 bases). The CDR3 runs to 14 residues. Germline V lookup: CDR1 LNHDA, CDR2 SQIVND (reference sequence). V lost 4 bases and J lost 5, with 15 bases in between. CDR3 sequence: CASSTWGPSNEQYF. Partial CDR3 DNA: TGTGCCAGTAGTACCTGGGGGCCAAGCAACGAG.